This TCR beta chain was observed in a study of blood T cells in healthy people across ages. The CDR3 is made up of 16 amino acids. Germline assignment: CDR1 SGHRS and CDR2 YFSETQ. Trimming removed 0 bases at V and 5 bases at J, with 18 bases between. Study-wide findings and caveats: Donors of long life had a larger count of naive CD4+ cells and greater diversity than aged donors.

This clonotype was recorded a few times. Its antigen remains unidentified. It was with a sample-barcoded 5' primer and a J-beta primer mix that a second PCR of roughly 7 to 12 cycles was run. TCRdb reprocessed the 5' RACE reads via MiXCR and lists one record per CDR3 protein. The sample consists of about a million distinct CDR3 sequences, around two fifths of them appearing once. The chain links TRBV5-1 to TRBJ2-7; D gene uncertain. Sequenced input: blood. This receptor was taken from a man between 18 and 35 years old in good health. CDR3 DNA: TGCGCCAGCAGCTTGGTTTCGGATCATAATGTCCACGAGCAGTACTTC. Residues: CASSLVSDHNVHEQYF.